These 3 T cell receptor beta chains originate from one sample sequenced in a study of blood T cell repertoires in COVID-19. The protocol was immunoSEQ multiplex PCR, while the TCRdb copy is restricted to in-frame clones and leaves out a portion. The table lists about 310,000 clones, almost 90% of them singletons, with roughly 4.3% in the top ten. Sequencing was performed on PBMCs or T cells enriched from blood (not recorded which). All receptors come from a woman aged 18-29 years with acute COVID-19.

The V gene is TRBV19, the J gene TRBJ1-5; 10 positions agree with TRBD1. CDR1 LNHDA and CDR2 SQIVND come from the germline V gene (reference sequence). V lost 7 bases, J lost 2 bases, and 2 bases stayed unmatched. The CDR3 has 14 amino acids. The chain's CDR3 is CASTGQGGNQPQHF. For the CDR3, the DNA is TGTGCCAGTACCGGACAGGGGGGCAATCAGCCCCAGCATTTT.

This chain uses TRBV7-9 with TRBJ1-1, with no clear D. CDR3 length equals 15 residues. The ends were cut back, 5 bases at V and 0 bases at J, with 13 bases in the middle. Germline-derived CDR1 and CDR2 are SEHNR and FQNEAQ (reference sequence). The CDR3 is CASSPLGIMNTEAFF. CDR3 DNA: TGTGCCAGCAGCCCGCTCGGGATCATGAACACTGAAGCTTTCTTT.

This chain uses TRBV5-6 with TRBJ2-7; 13 nucleotides agree with TRBD2. The CDR3 contains 17 residues. Germline CDR1 SGHDT, CDR2 YYEEEE. Unmatched junction bases numbered 14, after V lost 4 bases and J lost 7 bases. Here the CDR3 DNA reads TGTGCCAGCAGCGGAGGGACTAGCGGGATTAGCGGACGGGAGCAGTACTTC. As protein: CASSGGTSGISGREQYF.